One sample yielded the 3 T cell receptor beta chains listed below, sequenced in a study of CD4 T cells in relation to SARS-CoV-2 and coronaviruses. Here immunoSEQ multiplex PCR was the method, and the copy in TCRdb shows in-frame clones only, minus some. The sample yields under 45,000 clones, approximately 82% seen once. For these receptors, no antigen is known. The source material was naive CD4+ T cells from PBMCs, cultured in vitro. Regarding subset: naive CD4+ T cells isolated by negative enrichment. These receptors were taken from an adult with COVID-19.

The DNA for the CDR3 is TGCGCCAGCAGCCAAGTAGGTCTAGCGGGAGGGAAAGAGACCCAGTACTTC. Encoded protein: CASSQVGLAGGKETQYF. The V and J genes are TRBV4-1 and TRBJ2-5, with TRBD2 matching over 12 bases. The germline V gene encodes CDR1 MGHRA and CDR2 YSYEKL. The CDR3 is made up of 17 amino acids. The J segment lost 3 bases and the V segment lost 1 base, leaving 6 bases of the junction unmatched.

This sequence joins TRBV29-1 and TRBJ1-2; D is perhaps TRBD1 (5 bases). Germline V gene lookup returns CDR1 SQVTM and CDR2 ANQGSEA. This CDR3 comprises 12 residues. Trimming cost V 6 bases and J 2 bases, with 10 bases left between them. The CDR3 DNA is TGCAGCGTCGGGACCGGGAACTATGGCTACACCTTC. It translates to CSVGTGNYGYTF.

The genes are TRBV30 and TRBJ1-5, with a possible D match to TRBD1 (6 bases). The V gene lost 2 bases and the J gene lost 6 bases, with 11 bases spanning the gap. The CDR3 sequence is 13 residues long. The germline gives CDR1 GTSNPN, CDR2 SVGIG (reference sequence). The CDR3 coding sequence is TGTGCCTGGAGTACGAGAGGGGGTCAGCCCCAGCATTTT. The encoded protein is CAWSTRGGQPQHF.